The 9 T cell receptor beta chains below all came from one sample that was sequenced in a study of shared clonotypes between healthy human individuals. Only CD45RO-negative cells positively selected for CCR7 counted as naive CD8 cells, so terminally differentiated effector memory CD45RA+ cells were excluded. The protocol was immunoSEQ multiplex PCR, while the TCRdb copy is restricted to in-frame clones and leaves out a portion. Altogether about 2.1 million clones are present, over 85% being singletons, with the ten largest covering about 1.7%. The specimen sequenced was naive CD8+ T cells from PBMCs. These receptors all stem from a young man in good health. Some clones in this sample may be carry-over from other donors' samples.

The V and J genes are TRBV7-8 and TRBJ2-5; 10 nucleotides agree with TRBD2. Germline V gene lookup returns CDR1 SGHVS and CDR2 FQNEAQ. The CDR3 runs to 18 residues. V lost 3 bases to trimming and J lost 5 bases; unmatched junction nucleotides: 15. The CDR3 bases are TGTGCCAGCAGCTTCGGGCTAGCGGGAGCAATTTTGGAGGAGACCCAGTACTTC. It yields the protein CASSFGLAGAILEETQYF.

A remark on this clone: Other DNA sequences in the sample encode the same CDR3. This chain connects TRBV6-1 to TRBJ2-7, with 15 bases aligning to TRBD2. This CDR3 spans 15 amino acids. Germline V gives CDR1 MNHNS, CDR2 SASEGT. With V trimmed by 3 bases and J by 4 bases, 1 base remained unmatched. CDR3 sequence (DNA): TGTGCCAGCAGTGAGGGACTAGCGGGAGGATACGAGCAGTACTTC. Protein product: CASSEGLAGGYEQYF.

The rearrangement uses TRBV11-2 and TRBJ2-7; D not certain. The CDR3 sequence is 12 residues long. Germline values: CDR1 SGHAT, CDR2 FQNNGV. V lost 6 bases and J lost 4, with 10 bases in between. The CDR3 is CASSERRYEQYF. Written as DNA, the CDR3 is TGTGCCAGCAGTGAGAGGCGGTACGAGCAGTACTTC.

The chain recombines TRBV9 with TRBJ2-1, with 8 bases lining up with TRBD2. Germline loops: CDR1 SGDLS, CDR2 YYNGEE. V lost 0 bases to trimming and J lost 3 bases; unmatched junction nucleotides: 8. The CDR3 contains 17 residues. CDR3 loop: CASSVEGLAQFYNEQFF. The CDR3 nucleotides are TGTGCCAGCAGCGTAGAAGGACTAGCCCAATTCTACAATGAGCAGTTCTTC.

The chain joins TRBV7-9 to TRBJ2-1; 9 nucleotides align to TRBD1. Germline loops: CDR1 SEHNR, CDR2 FQNEAQ (reference sequence). The junction had 7 bases not matched to a gene; V was cut back by 2 bases and J by 8 bases. The CDR3 is made up of 15 amino acids. The chain's CDR3 is CASSLSYTGGHEQFF. For the CDR3, the DNA is TGTGCCAGCAGCTTATCCTATACAGGGGGCCATGAGCAGTTCTTC.

In this sample, this clone turned up once. The chain links TRBV7-2 to TRBJ2-7; the match to TRBD1 covers 7 bases. CDR1 and CDR2 from the germline V gene are SGHTA and FQGNSA. CDR3 length: 13 amino acids. Trimming at V came to 5 bases and at J to 6 bases, leaving 7 bases not matched to a gene. The CDR3 coding sequence is TGTGCCAGCAGCGAAGCGACAGGGAGCGAGCAGTACTTC. Translating it yields CASSEATGSEQYF. Filled out from reference TRBV7-2 and TRBJ2-7, the complete variable domain reads GAGVSQSPSNKVTEKGKDVELRCDPISGHTALYWYRQSLGQGLEFLIYFQGNSAPDKSGLPSDRFSAERTGGSVSTLTIQRTQQEDSAVYLCASSEATGSEQYFGPGTRLTVT.

The chain carries TRBV5-6 and TRBJ1-2; a possible D gene is TRBD1 (5 bases). The CDR3 is made up of 16 amino acids. V was clipped by 5 bases and J by 4 bases, with 21 bases between them. The germline CDR1 and CDR2 sequences are SGHDT and YYEEEE. Here the CDR3 reads CASSPFPGAGLYGYTF. CDR3 in DNA: TGTGCCAGCAGTCCCTTCCCGGGCGCGGGACTCTATGGCTACACCTTC. Full variable domain (missing parts from reference TRBV5-6 and TRBJ1-2): DAGVTQSPTHLIKTRGQQVTLRCSPKSGHDTVSWYQQALGQGPQFIFQYYEEEERQRGNFPDRFSGHQFPNYSSELNVNALLLGDSALYLCASSPFPGAGLYGYTFGSGTRLTVV.

V is TRBV28 and J is TRBJ2-7; TRBD1 matches 8 bases. V lost 8 bases, J lost 4 bases, and 7 bases stayed unmatched. The CDR3 loop spans 13 amino acids. The germline V gene has CDR1 MDHEN and CDR2 SYDVKM. CDR3 in amino acids: CASQGQGGYEQYF. The DNA of the CDR3 is TGTGCCAGCCAAGGACAGGGAGGATACGAGCAGTACTTC.

This chain connects TRBV6-5 to TRBJ2-5; D not certain. The CDR3 contains 12 residues. Trimming took off 6 bases at V and 6 bases at J, with 11 bases between the two ends. CDR1 and CDR2 from the germline V gene are MNHEY and SVGAGI. CDR3 region: CASSLDLQTQYF. The CDR3 bases are TGTGCCAGCAGCTTAGATCTCCAGACCCAGTACTTC.